This T cell receptor (beta chain) was sequenced for a study of T cell changes during pregnancy in multiple sclerosis. The germline CDR1 and CDR2 sequences are MGHRA and YSYEKL. V was pared by 4 bases and J by 11 bases, with 21 bases of the junction left unmatched. The CDR3 has 17 residues. Method: immunoSEQ multiplex PCR; TCRdb's copy keeps in-frame clones and lacks some. The sample lists about 70,000 clones, around 94% occurring once. This chain uses TRBV4-1 with TRBJ1-1; TRBD1 aligns across 8 bases. The sequences come from peripheral blood, collected before pregnancy. The sequence derives from a female donor with multiple sclerosis, enrolled in a pregnancy study. In DNA, the CDR3 is TGCGCCAGCAGCCCCGGACAGGGATCAAGGTCATCTCTGATCGCTTTCTTT. Its protein is CASSPGQGSRSSLIAFF.